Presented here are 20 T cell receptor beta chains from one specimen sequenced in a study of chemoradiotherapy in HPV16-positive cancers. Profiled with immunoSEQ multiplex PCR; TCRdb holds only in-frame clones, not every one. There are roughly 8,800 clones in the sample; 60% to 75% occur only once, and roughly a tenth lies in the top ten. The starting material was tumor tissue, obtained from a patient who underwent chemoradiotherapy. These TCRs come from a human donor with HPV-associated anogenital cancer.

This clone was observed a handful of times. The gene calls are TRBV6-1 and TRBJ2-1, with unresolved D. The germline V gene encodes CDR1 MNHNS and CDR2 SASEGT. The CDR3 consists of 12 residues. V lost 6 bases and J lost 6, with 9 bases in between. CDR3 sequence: CASSLLGNEQFF. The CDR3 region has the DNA TGTGCCAGCAGCCTATTAGGCAATGAGCAGTTCTTC.

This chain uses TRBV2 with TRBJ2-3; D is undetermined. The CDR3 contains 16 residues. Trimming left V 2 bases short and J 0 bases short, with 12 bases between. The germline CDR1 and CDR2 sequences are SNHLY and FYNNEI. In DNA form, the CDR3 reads TGTGCCAGCAGTGAACCTTCGGAGACTAGCACAGATACGCAGTATTTT. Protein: CASSEPSETSTDTQYF.

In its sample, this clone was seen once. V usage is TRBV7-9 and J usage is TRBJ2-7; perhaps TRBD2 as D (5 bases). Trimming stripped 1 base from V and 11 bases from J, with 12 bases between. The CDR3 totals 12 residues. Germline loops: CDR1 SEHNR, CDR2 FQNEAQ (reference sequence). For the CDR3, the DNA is TGTGCCAGCAGCTTAGGTAGAGGGATCGAGTACTTC. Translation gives CASSLGRGIEYF.

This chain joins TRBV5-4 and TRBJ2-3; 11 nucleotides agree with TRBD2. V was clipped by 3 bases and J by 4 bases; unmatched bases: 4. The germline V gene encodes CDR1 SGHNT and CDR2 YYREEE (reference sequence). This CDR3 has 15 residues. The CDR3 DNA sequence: TGTGCCAGCAGCTCCAGACTAGCGGGATCAGATACGCAGTATTTT. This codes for CASSSRLAGSDTQYF.

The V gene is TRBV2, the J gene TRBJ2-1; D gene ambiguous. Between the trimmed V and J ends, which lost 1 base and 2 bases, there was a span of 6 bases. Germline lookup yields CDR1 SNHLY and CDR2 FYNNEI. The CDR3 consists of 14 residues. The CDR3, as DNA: TGTGCCAGCAGTGAAGGACTTACCTACAATGAGCAGTTCTTC. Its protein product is CASSEGLTYNEQFF.

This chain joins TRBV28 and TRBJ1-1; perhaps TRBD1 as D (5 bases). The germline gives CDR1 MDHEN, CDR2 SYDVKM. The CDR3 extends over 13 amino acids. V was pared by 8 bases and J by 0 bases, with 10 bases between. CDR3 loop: CASGAGMNTEAFF. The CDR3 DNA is TGTGCCAGCGGGGCAGGGATGAACACTGAAGCTTTCTTT. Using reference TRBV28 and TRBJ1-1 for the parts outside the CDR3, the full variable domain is DVKVTQSSRYLVKRTGEKVFLECVQDMDHENMFWYRQDPGLGLRLIYFSYDVKMKEKGDIPEGYSVSREKKERFSLILESASTNQTSMYLCASGAGMNTEAFFGQGTRLTVV.

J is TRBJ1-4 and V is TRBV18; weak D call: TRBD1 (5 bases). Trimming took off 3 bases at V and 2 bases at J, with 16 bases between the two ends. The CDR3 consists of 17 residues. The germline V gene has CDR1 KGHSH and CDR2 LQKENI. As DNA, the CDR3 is TGTGCCAGCTCACCTATACCTGGGACGGGTACTAATGAAAAACTGTTTTTT. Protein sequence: CASSPIPGTGTNEKLFF.

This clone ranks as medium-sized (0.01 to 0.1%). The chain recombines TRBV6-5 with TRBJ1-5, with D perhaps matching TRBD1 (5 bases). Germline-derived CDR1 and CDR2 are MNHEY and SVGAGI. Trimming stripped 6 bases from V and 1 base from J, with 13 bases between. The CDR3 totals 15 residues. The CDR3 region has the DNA TGTGCCAGCAGACCGCGTGGGGGGAGCAATCAGCCCCAGCATTTT. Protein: CASRPRGGSNQPQHF.

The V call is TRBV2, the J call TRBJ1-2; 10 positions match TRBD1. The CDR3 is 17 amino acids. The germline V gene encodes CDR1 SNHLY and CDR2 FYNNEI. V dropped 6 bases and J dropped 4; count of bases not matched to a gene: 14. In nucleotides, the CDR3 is TGTGCCAGCAGCCGCACCGGGACAGGGGCGACCCCCTATGGCTACACCTTC. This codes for CASSRTGTGATPYGYTF.

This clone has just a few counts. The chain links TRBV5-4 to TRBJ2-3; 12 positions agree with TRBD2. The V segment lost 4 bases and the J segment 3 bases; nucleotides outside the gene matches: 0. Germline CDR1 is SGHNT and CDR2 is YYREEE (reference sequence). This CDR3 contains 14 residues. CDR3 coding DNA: TGTGCCAGCAGCCTAGCGGGGGGGACAGATACGCAGTATTTT. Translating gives CASSLAGGTDTQYF.

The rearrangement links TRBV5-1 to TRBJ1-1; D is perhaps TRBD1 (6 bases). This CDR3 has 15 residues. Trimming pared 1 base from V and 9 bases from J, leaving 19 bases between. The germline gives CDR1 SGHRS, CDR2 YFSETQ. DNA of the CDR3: TGCGCCAGCAGCTTGTCGTTCGGAACAGGGACGAAAGCTTTCTTT. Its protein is CASSLSFGTGTKAFF.

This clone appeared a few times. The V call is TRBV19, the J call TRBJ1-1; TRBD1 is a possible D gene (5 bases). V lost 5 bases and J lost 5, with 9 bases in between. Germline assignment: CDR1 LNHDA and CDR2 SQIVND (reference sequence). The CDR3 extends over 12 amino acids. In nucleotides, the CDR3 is TGTGCCAGTAGTCCAGGGCGTACTGAAGCTTTCTTT. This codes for CASSPGRTEAFF.

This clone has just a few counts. The CDR3 region has the DNA TGTGCCAGCAGCCCCCTGGGGGTCGGAGATACGCAGTATTTT. It is translated as CASSPLGVGDTQYF. The J gene is TRBJ2-3, the V gene TRBV11-2, with D perhaps being TRBD1 or TRBD2 (5 bases each). CDR1 SGHAT and CDR2 FQNNGV come from the germline V gene. The CDR3 extends over 14 amino acids. V was trimmed by 5 bases and J by 5 bases, leaving 14 bases between them.

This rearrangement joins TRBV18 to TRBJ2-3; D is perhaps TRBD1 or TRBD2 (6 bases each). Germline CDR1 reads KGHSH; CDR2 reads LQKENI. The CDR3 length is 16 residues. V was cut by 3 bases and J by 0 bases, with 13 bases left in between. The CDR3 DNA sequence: TGTGCCAGCTCACCGGTGGGGGGCCCTAGCACAGATACGCAGTATTTT. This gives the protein CASSPVGGPSTDTQYF. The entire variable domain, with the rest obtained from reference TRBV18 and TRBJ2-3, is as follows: NAGVMQNPRHLVRRRGQEARLRCSPMKGHSHVYWYRQLPEEGLKFMVYLQKENIIDESGMPKERFSAEFPKEGPSILRIQQVVRGDSAAYFCASSPVGGPSTDTQYFGPGTRLTVL.

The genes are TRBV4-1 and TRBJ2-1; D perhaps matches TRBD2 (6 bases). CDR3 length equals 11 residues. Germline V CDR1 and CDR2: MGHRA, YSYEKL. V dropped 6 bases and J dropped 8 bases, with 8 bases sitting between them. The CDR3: CASSTSYEQFF. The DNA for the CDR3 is TGCGCCAGCAGTACTAGCTATGAGCAGTTCTTC.

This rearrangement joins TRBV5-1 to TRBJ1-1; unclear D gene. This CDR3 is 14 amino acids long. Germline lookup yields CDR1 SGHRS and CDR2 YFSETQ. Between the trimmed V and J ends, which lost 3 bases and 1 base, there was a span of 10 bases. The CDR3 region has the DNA TGCGCCAGCAGCTCGTCGGGTTCGAACACTGAAGCTTTCTTT. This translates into CASSSSGSNTEAFF.

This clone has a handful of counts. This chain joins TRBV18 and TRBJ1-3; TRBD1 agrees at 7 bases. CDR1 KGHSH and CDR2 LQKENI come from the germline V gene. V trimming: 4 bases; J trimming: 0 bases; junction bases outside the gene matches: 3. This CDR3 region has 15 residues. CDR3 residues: CASSLGTVSGNTIYF. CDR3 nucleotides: TGTGCCAGCTCACTGGGGACAGTCTCTGGAAACACCATATATTTT.

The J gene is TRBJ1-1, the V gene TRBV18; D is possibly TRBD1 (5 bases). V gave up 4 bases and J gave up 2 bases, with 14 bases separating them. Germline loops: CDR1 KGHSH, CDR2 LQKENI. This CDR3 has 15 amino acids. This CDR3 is CASSRSTQGNTEAFF. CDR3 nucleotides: TGTGCCAGCTCACGCTCTACCCAGGGAAACACTGAAGCTTTCTTT.

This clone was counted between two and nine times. The CDR3 DNA reads as TGCGCCAGCGGCACCGGGTCCACAGATACGCAGTATTTT. Protein product: CASGTGSTDTQYF. The V and J genes are TRBV10-1 and TRBJ2-3; D remains ambiguous. Germline CDR1 WNHNN, CDR2 SYGVQD (reference sequence). The CDR3 sequence is 13 residues long. The V gene lost 8 bases and the J gene lost 2 bases, with 11 bases spanning the gap.

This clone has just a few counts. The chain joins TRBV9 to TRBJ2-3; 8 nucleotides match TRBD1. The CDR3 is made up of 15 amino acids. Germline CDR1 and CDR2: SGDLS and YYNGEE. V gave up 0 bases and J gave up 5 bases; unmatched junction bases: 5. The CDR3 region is CASSVAGQGVDTQYF. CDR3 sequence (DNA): TGTGCCAGCAGCGTAGCTGGACAGGGTGTAGATACGCAGTATTTT. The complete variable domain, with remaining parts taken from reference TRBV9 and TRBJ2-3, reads DSGVTQTPKHLITATGQRVTLRCSPRSGDLSVYWYQQSLDQGLQFLIQYYNGEERAKGNILERFSAQQFPDLHSELNLSSLELGDSALYFCASSVAGQGVDTQYFGPGTRLTVL.